What follows is one TCR beta chain and its context. This entry belongs to a study of human versus mouse CDR3 diversity and MHC coevolution. The CDR3 covers 15 residues. CDR1 is SGHRS and CDR2 is YFSETQ in the germline V gene. Trimming cost V 4 bases and J 4 bases; bases outside gene matches: 8. This table comes from immunoSEQ multiplex PCR, and its TCRdb copy is limited to in-frame clones, with some not included. The table lists 55,000 to 65,000 clones, around 94% of them singletons. The sequenced material came from naive CD4+ T cells from blood. As to subset: CD45RO-negative CD62L-positive naive CD4 T cells. The V gene is TRBV5-1, the J gene TRBJ2-3; 8 bases fit TRBD1. This clonotype originated in a person aged 60 to 70 in good health. The CDR3 reads CASSRVQGASDTQYF. The CDR3 DNA is TGCGCCAGCAGCCGCGTTCAGGGGGCGTCAGATACGCAGTATTTT.